One sample yielded the 26 T cell receptor beta chains listed below, sequenced in a study of response to subunit inactivated influenza vaccine. Via MiXCR, TCRdb re-called the RT-PCR reads, giving one row per CDR3 protein. The top ten hold less than 4% of the sample, which has some 500,000 distinct CDR3 sequences, approximately 15% seen once. The sample in question was CD4+ T cells sorted from PBMCs, obtained around 25 months after vaccination. The source is a man between 45 and 75 years old who received an inactivated influenza vaccine.

This clonotype has just a few counts. The chain carries TRBV3-1 and TRBJ1-5; weak D call: TRBD1 (5 bases). This CDR3 contains 14 residues. Germline CDR1 reads LGHDT; CDR2 reads YNNKEL (reference sequence). V was trimmed by 1 base and J by 9 bases, leaving 13 bases between them. This chain's CDR3 is CASSQGFREGPQHF. DNA of the CDR3: TGTGCCAGCAGCCAAGGTTTCAGGGAAGGGCCCCAGCATTTT.

This chain links TRBV29-1 with TRBJ2-7; D perhaps matches TRBD2 (6 bases). V was trimmed by 4 bases and J by 4 bases, leaving 20 bases between them. Germline assignment: CDR1 SQVTM and CDR2 ANQGSEA. CDR3 length: 15 residues. DNA of the CDR3: TGCAGCGTTGGTACCGGGAGCTACGGCCCTTACGAGCAGTACTTC. Its protein product is CSVGTGSYGPYEQYF.

This clonotype has only a few counts. This rearrangement joins TRBV3-1 to TRBJ1-6; D may be TRBD1 (5 bases). The CDR3 loop spans 14 amino acids. Germline CDR1 is LGHDT and CDR2 is YNNKEL (reference sequence). The V end was cut by 5 bases, the J end by 2 bases, with 7 bases between. CDR3 in DNA: TGTGCCAGCAGCGAGACAGCCTATAATTCACCCCTCCACTTT. It codes for CASSETAYNSPLHF. The whole variable domain, filled in from reference TRBV3-1 and TRBJ1-6, reads DTAVSQTPKYLVTQMGNDKSIKCEQNLGHDTMYWYKQDSKKFLKIMFSYNNKELIINETVPNRFSPKSPDKAHLNLHINSLELGDSAVYFCASSETAYNSPLHFGNGTRLTVT.

This clonotype was picked up many times. V and J are TRBV29-1 and TRBJ1-1, with TRBD1 identical over 7 bases. This CDR3 has 13 amino acids. With 8 bases clipped from V and 0 bases from J, the junction kept 6 bases outside the gene matches. Germline V gene lookup returns CDR1 SQVTM and CDR2 ANQGSEA. CDR3 coding DNA: TGCAGCATCAGGGACAGACTGAACACTGAAGCTTTCTTT. It codes for CSIRDRLNTEAFF.

This clonotype turned up a few times. V gene TRBV24-1 combines with J gene TRBJ1-5, with D unresolved. Germline lookup yields CDR1 KGHDR and CDR2 SFDVKD. There are 13 residues in the CDR3. The V gene lost 8 bases and the J gene lost 4 bases, with 11 bases spanning the gap. This CDR3 reads CATTGGPNQPQHF. The CDR3 DNA reads as TGTGCCACCACGGGCGGGCCAAATCAGCCCCAGCATTTT.

The chain recombines TRBV7-2 with TRBJ2-3, with 8 bases fitting TRBD1. The V gene's germline CDR1 is SGHTA and CDR2 FQGNSA. J gave up 2 bases and V 4 bases, and 8 bases lay outside the gene matches. This CDR3 has 16 residues. The CDR3 region is CASSSRQGLLTDTQYF. The CDR3 bases are TGTGCCAGCAGCTCCCGACAGGGGCTCCTCACAGATACGCAGTATTTT.

V usage is TRBV7-2 and J usage is TRBJ1-5; D ambiguous. This CDR3 is 14 amino acids long. CDR1 and CDR2 from the germline V gene are SGHTA and FQGNSA. The germline V and J ends were trimmed by 2 bases and 4 bases, with 9 bases remaining between them. The CDR3 protein is CASSLIGRNQPQHF. DNA of the CDR3: TGTGCCAGCAGCTTAATCGGGAGAAATCAGCCCCAGCATTTT. Full variable domain (rest looked up from reference TRBV7-2 and TRBJ1-5): GAGVSQSPSNKVTEKGKDVELRCDPISGHTALYWYRQSLGQGLEFLIYFQGNSAPDKSGLPSDRFSAERTGGSVSTLTIQRTQQEDSAVYLCASSLIGRNQPQHFGDGTRLSIL.

This clonotype was counted many times. The rearrangement links TRBV3-1 to TRBJ2-2; D may match TRBD1 or TRBD2 (5 bases each). Trimming removed 1 base at V and 11 bases at J, with 8 bases between. The length of the CDR3 is 12 residues. Germline CDR1 is LGHDT and CDR2 is YNNKEL (reference sequence). CDR3 bases: TGTGCCAGCAGCCAAGCAGGGAGTGAGCTGTTTTTT. It is translated as CASSQAGSELFF.

On this clonotype: One end of the junction does not line up with germline, which may come from a read error. The genes are TRBV6-5 and TRBJ1-5; 9 bases line up with TRBD1. The CDR3 spans 15 residues. Germline CDR1 is MNHEY and CDR2 is SVGAGI. The CDR3 DNA reads as TGTGCCAGCAGTTACTTAGGGACAGGGAATCGGCCCCAGCATTTT. Translation gives CASSYLGTGNRPQHF.

This clonotype has just a few counts. The chain links TRBV3-1 to TRBJ1-1, with a weak D call TRBD1 (5 bases). The CDR3 loop spans 13 amino acids. Trimming left V 1 base short and J 6 bases short, with 9 bases between. Germline V gene data show CDR1 as LGHDT and CDR2 as YNNKEL (reference sequence). CDR3: CASSQVPGAEAFF. CDR3 coding DNA: TGTGCCAGCAGCCAAGTACCGGGGGCTGAAGCTTTCTTT.

The rearrangement links TRBV11-2 to TRBJ2-1, with D possibly matching TRBD1 (6 bases). The CDR3 totals 18 residues. Trimming left V 3 bases short and J 4 bases short, with 22 bases between. CDR1 and CDR2 (germline): SGHAT, FQNNGV. The CDR3 coding sequence is TGTGCCAGCAGCTTGTTCTCAGGGGCCCGGAATGCTTACAATGAGCAGTTCTTC. Amino acid sequence: CASSLFSGARNAYNEQFF. Together with reference TRBV11-2 and TRBJ2-1, the CDR3 gives the full variable domain: EAGVAQSPRYKIIEKRQSVAFWCNPISGHATLYWYQQILGQGPKLLIQFQNNGVVDDSQLPKDRFSAERLKGVDSTLKIQPAKLEDSAVYLCASSLFSGARNAYNEQFFGPGTRLTVL.

This clonotype has a handful of counts. The chain carries TRBV20-1 and TRBJ2-7; 10 nucleotides agree with TRBD1. Per the germline V gene, CDR1 is DFQATT and CDR2 is SNEGSKA (reference sequence). This CDR3 has 12 amino acids. With V trimmed by 7 bases and J by 2 bases, 2 bases remained unmatched. DNA of the CDR3: TGCAGTGTTGGACAGGGGGCCTACGAGCAGTACTTC. Translation gives CSVGQGAYEQYF.

This clonotype has more than one count but fewer than ten. The chain is built from TRBV20-1 and TRBJ2-3; 12 bases are a match to TRBD2. CDR1 DFQATT and CDR2 SNEGSKA come from the germline V gene (reference sequence). Germline trimming cut 1 base from V and 4 bases from J; bases unmatched to any gene: 6. The CDR3 has 16 residues. CDR3 bases: TGCAGTGCTAGAGGACTAGCGGGAGTTTGGGCAGATACGCAGTATTTT. This gives the protein CSARGLAGVWADTQYF.

Worth noting for this clonotype: This could be a read error, since a much larger clone is one nucleotide away. The genes are TRBV7-2 and TRBJ2-2; D possibly uses TRBD1 or TRBD2 (5 bases each). Germline V lookup: CDR1 SGHTA, CDR2 FQGNSA. The ends were cut back, 5 bases at V and 2 bases at J, with 12 bases in the middle. CDR3 length: 15 residues. In DNA, the CDR3 is TGTGCCAGCAGCGCCGACGGGACCAACACCGGGGAGCTGTTTTTT. This translates into CASSADGTNTGELFF.

The genes are TRBV5-5 and TRBJ1-2, with D hard to call. V lost 4 bases to trimming and J lost 3 bases, with 4 bases between them. CDR1 SGHKS and CDR2 YYEKEE come from the germline V gene (reference sequence). The CDR3 contains 11 residues. The CDR3 coding sequence is TGTGCCAGCAGCGTGTACTATGGCTACACCTTC. Translated, it gives CASSVYYGYTF.

The chain is built from TRBV20-1 and TRBJ1-1; TRBD1 agrees at 8 bases. The ends lost 1 base at V and 5 bases at J; junction bases unmatched: 6. The CDR3 is 14 residues long. The germline gives CDR1 DFQATT, CDR2 SNEGSKA (reference sequence). In nucleotides, the CDR3 is TGCAGTGCTAGAGTAGGCAGGGGGCGGACTGAAGCTTTCTTT. As protein: CSARVGRGRTEAFF.

The rearrangement joins TRBV6-1 to TRBJ1-1, with a tentative D call TRBD1 (5 bases). The V end lost 6 bases, the J end lost 2 bases, and 13 bases lay between the germline ends. CDR3 length equals 14 residues. The germline gives CDR1 MNHNS, CDR2 SASEGT. The CDR3 nucleotides are TGTGCCAGCAGATGGGACGCGGGTAACACTGAAGCTTTCTTT. This encodes CASRWDAGNTEAFF.

CDR3 in DNA: TGTGCCAGCAGCCACCGGGACTGGGCGACTTCACCCCTCCACTTT. This encodes CASSHRDWATSPLHF. V gene TRBV7-9 combines with J gene TRBJ1-6, with TRBD1 as a possible D gene (5 bases). With 5 bases removed from V and 9 bases from J, the gap between germline ends came to 17 bases. This CDR3 region has 15 residues. From germline, CDR1 is SEHNR and CDR2 FQNEAQ (reference sequence).

The V gene is TRBV11-1, the J gene TRBJ2-2; D perhaps matches TRBD1 (5 bases). V lost 2 bases, J lost 0 bases, and 16 bases lay in between. The germline V gene has CDR1 SGHAT and CDR2 FQDESV (reference sequence). The length of the CDR3 is 18 residues. The chain's CDR3 is CASSLIRSWGPNTGELFF. The CDR3 DNA sequence: TGTGCCAGCAGCTTAATACGATCATGGGGCCCGAACACCGGGGAGCTGTTTTTT.

This sequence joins TRBV5-1 and TRBJ2-7; 9 bases are a match to TRBD2. Germline lookup yields CDR1 SGHRS and CDR2 YFSETQ. The CDR3 extends over 18 amino acids. Trimming cost V 4 bases and J 0 bases; bases outside gene matches: 14. This chain's CDR3 is CASSASGTSSYSSYEQYF. The CDR3 DNA reads as TGCGCCAGCAGCGCCTCCGGGACTAGCAGCTACAGCTCCTACGAGCAGTACTTC.

This clonotype appeared many times. This rearrangement joins TRBV29-1 to TRBJ2-3; 10 bases are a match to TRBD2. This CDR3 spans 13 amino acids. Germline-derived CDR1 and CDR2 are SQVTM and ANQGSEA. The trim removed 7 bases at V and 5 bases at J, leaving 6 bases unmatched. CDR3 nucleotides: TGCAGCGCTAGAGGACTAGCGGTAGATACGCAGTATTTT. It encodes CSARGLAVDTQYF.

The J gene is TRBJ2-2, the V gene TRBV12-3 or TRBV12-4; D possibly matches TRBD1 or TRBD2 (5 bases each). The CDR3 is made up of 14 amino acids. Trimming cost V 9 bases and J 2 bases, with 13 bases left between them. CDR3 region: CASPGPTNTGELFF. CDR3 nucleotides: TGTGCCAGTCCGGGACCGACCAACACCGGGGAGCTGTTTTTT.

In this sample, this clonotype turned up many times. This chain joins TRBV3-1 and TRBJ2-5; D ambiguous. This CDR3 has 15 residues. The V end was cut by 3 bases, the J end by 5 bases, with 16 bases between. Germline assignment: CDR1 LGHDT and CDR2 YNNKEL (reference sequence). DNA for the CDR3: TGTGCCAGCAGCCACTCCTTCTCGGGTATGGAGACCCAGTACTTC. This sequence encodes CASSHSFSGMETQYF.

V usage is TRBV3-1 and J usage is TRBJ1-4, with TRBD1 identical over 7 bases. Germline V CDR1 and CDR2: LGHDT, YNNKEL (reference sequence). The CDR3 has 15 residues. The V and J ends lost 4 bases and 3 bases, in that order; junction bases with no gene match: 5. CDR3 sequence: CASSLSTGPNEKLFF. CDR3 DNA: TGTGCCAGCAGCCTTTCGACAGGGCCTAATGAAAAACTGTTTTTT.

This clonotype was seen more than once but under ten times. This sequence joins TRBV20-1 and TRBJ1-5, with TRBD1 identical over 8 bases. CDR3 length equals 17 residues. Germline V lookup: CDR1 DFQATT, CDR2 SNEGSKA (reference sequence). J lost 2 bases, V lost 3 bases, and 12 bases had no gene match. CDR3 residues: CSASRERAGGRNQPQHF. Written as DNA, the CDR3 is TGCAGTGCTAGTCGGGAACGGGCAGGGGGCCGCAATCAGCCCCAGCATTTT.

This clonotype was seen more than once but under ten times. The chain couples TRBV29-1 to TRBJ1-1; tentative D call: TRBD1 (6 bases). V shed 4 bases and J shed 1 base, with 10 bases lying between them. This CDR3 has 13 amino acids. Germline lookup yields CDR1 SQVTM and CDR2 ANQGSEA. DNA for the CDR3: TGCAGCGTTGTACAGGACAGGAACACTGAAGCTTTCTTT. Its translation: CSVVQDRNTEAFF.